This T cell receptor beta chain stems from a study of blood T cell repertoires in COVID-19 (dated by TCRdb to 2020 to 2021). With respect to the entire study: Recovered participants in ImmuneRACE Cohort 3 were defined as having two consecutive negative NP/OP PCR tests, clearance from a healthcare professional, or resolution of symptoms. The repertoires were made available in a free public database intended to serve as a resource for research on the immune response to SARS-CoV-2. The sample metadata nearly always contained a de-identified subject ID, COVID-19 status, age in years and sex. Samples came from the ongoing ImmuneRACE study (first 160 participants) plus 1,254 subjects from 6 global collaborators. Where available, HLA class I and class II types were taken from metadata supplied by the sample provider and were not determined by assay-based typing. Samples from collaborators originated in the United States, Italy and Spain and spanned both the acute and convalescent phases of COVID-19. The dataset comprised deeply sampled blood TCRbeta repertoires from subjects exposed to, actively infected with, or recovered from COVID-19. The prospective study material was composed of cDNA or gDNA derived from T cells, B-cell-depleted T cells, or PBMCs. What the work shows at the level of the full study, not this receptor alone: The quantity of clinical and demographic metadata differed by source and by participant and was supplied without curation.

TCRbeta CDR3 regions were amplified from genomic DNA using the immunoSEQ Assay, a bias-controlled multiplex PCR. The paper's data handling went like this. The number of nucleated cells in each sample was estimated from the amplification of reference gene primers within the assay. To quantify the absolute abundance of each unique TCRbeta CDR3 rearrangement, sequence reads were collapsed and filtered. For each sample, productive Simpson clonality was calculated by taking the square root of Simpson's diversity index across productive rearrangements. TCRdb's version of the immuneACCESS table is confined to in-frame rearrangements and falls short of the full clone set. An unresolved V gene accounts for under half of the shortfall where checked; the remainder is of unknown origin. The V and J calls and the clone size are those of that table, but D and trimming were determined from the DNA. The sample data list more than 300,000 clones, and around 87% of these were observed just once. Roughly 2% of the sample goes to the ten largest clones.

As concerns this clone: Its antigen target is currently unknown. The sample holds no much larger clone one base away, and base qualities are not on file.

Reading from cysteine to phenylalanine, the CDR3 counts 14 amino acids. The CDR3 DNA has 42 bases and is translated from base 1. V loses 1 base of germline sequence and J loses 8 bases, and the interval between the two ends is 12 bases. Participants in the prospective study were aged 18 to 89 years, lived in 20 to 30 United States geographic areas, and enrolled through a virtual design. In the prospective study, cohorts were assigned on the basis of participant-reported clinical history obtained from a screening survey and a study questionnaire. In the prospective study, mobile phlebotomists collected whole blood, serum and a nasopharyngeal or oropharyngeal swab from each participant. Participants in the prospective study had the option to provide additional blood draws and questionnaires over an approximately 2-month period. Prospective study blood samples were shipped either frozen or at room temperature before DNA extraction.

The TCR comes from a man aged 35-49 years in a cohort exposed to, infected with or recovered from COVID-19 (not recorded which). The rearranged chain carries TRBV5-3 and TRBJ1-4; 6 matching bases give a weak D call of TRBD1. TRBV5-3 belongs to the ORF category, with a function that is uncertain. The sample was PBMCs or T cells enriched from blood (not recorded which). CDR3 sequence: CARSLSGQREKLFF. The base sequence is TGTGCCAGAAGCTTGTCCGGACAGAGAGAAAAACTGTTTTTT.